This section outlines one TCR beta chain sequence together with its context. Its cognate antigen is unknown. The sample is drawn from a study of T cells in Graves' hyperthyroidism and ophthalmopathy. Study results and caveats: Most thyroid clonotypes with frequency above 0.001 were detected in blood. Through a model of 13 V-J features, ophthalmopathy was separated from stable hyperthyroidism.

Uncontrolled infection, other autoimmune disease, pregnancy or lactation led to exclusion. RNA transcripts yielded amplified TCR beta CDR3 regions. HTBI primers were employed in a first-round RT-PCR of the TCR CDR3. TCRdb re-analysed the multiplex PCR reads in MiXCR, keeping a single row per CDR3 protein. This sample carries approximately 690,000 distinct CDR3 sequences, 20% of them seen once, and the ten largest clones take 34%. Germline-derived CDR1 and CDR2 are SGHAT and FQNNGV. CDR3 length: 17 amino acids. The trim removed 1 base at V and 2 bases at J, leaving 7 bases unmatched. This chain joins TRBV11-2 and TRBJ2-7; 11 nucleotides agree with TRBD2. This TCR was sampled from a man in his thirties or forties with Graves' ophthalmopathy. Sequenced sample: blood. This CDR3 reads CASSLGFGTSGAYEQYF. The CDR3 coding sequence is TGTGCCAGCAGCTTAGGTTTCGGGACTAGCGGAGCCTACGAGCAGTACTTC.